The present entry profiles one T cell receptor (beta chain) with its context. This sample was taken from a study of blood T cell repertoires in COVID-19. As for the study in general: The origin of the acute and convalescent COVID-19 samples was the United States, Italy and Spain. Nucleic acid was either cDNA or gDNA, and it came from T cells, B-cell-depleted T cells, or PBMCs.

V lost 4 bases, J lost 7 bases, and 10 bases stayed unmatched. The V gene's germline CDR1 is SGHRS and CDR2 YFSETQ. The CDR3 contains 15 residues. Study processing details: Amplification with reference gene primers provided the estimates of nucleated cell counts. The protocol was immunoSEQ multiplex PCR, while the TCRdb copy is restricted to in-frame clones and leaves out a portion. The DNA gave D and trimming, while V, J and clone size come from that table. The sample carries over 5,000 clones, around 90% recorded once. The chain links TRBV5-1 to TRBJ1-5, with TRBD1 matching over 8 bases. The receptor's source is a man aged 60 to 75 with acute or convalescent COVID-19. Sequenced: peripheral blood. CDR3 in amino acids: CASSKYSGQGQPQHF. Here the CDR3 DNA reads TGCGCCAGCAGCAAATATTCCGGACAGGGACAGCCCCAGCATTTT.